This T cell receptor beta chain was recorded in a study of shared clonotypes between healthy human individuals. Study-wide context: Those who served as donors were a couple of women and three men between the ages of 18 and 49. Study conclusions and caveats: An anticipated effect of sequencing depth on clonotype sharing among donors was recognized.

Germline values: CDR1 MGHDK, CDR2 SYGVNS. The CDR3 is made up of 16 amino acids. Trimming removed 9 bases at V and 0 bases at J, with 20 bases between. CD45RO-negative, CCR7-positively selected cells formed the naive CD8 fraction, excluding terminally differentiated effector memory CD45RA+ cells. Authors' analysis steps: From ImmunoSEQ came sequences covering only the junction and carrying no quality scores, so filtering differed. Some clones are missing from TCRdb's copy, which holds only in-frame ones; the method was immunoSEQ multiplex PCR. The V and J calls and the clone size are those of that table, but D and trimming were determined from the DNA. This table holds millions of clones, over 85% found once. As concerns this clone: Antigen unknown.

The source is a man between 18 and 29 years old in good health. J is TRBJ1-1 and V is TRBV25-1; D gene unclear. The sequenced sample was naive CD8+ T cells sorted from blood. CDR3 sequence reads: CASPSVRSLMNTEAFF. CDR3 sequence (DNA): TGTGCCAGTCCGTCTGTTCGGTCACTGATGAACACTGAAGCTTTCTTT.